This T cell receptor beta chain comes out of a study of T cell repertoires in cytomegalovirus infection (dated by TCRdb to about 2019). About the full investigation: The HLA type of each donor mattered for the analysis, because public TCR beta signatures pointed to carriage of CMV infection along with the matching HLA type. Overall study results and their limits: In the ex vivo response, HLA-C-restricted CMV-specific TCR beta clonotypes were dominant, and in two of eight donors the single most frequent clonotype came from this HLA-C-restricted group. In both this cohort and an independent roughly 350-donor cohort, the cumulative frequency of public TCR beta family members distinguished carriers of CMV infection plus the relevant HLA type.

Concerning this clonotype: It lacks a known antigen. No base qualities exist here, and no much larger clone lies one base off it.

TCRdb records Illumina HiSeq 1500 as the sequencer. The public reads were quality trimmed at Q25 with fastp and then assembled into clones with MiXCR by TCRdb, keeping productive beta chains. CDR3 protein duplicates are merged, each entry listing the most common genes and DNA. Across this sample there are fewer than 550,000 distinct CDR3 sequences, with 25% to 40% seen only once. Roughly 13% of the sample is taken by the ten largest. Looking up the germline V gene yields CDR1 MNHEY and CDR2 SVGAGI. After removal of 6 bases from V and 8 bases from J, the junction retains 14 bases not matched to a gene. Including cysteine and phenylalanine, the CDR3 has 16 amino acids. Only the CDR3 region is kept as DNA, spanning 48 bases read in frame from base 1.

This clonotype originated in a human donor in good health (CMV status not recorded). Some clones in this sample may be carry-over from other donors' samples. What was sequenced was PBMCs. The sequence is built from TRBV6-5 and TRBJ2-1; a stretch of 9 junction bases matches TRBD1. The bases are TGTGCCAGCAGGCAACCCGGGACAGGGCCGAGGGATGAGCAGTTCTTC. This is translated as CASRQPGTGPRDEQFF.